These T cell receptor beta chains were read from a single sample in a study of T cells in Graves' hyperthyroidism and ophthalmopathy. TCRdb processed the multiplex PCR reads anew with MiXCR; each CDR3 protein has one entry. The repertoire has nearly 600,000 distinct CDR3 sequences, 14% of them found once; the top ten carry roughly 5.7%. The specimen was blood. The receptors derive from a woman in her 30s with Graves' hyperthyroidism that later progressed to Graves' ophthalmopathy. CDR3s include the opening cysteine and the closing phenylalanine or tryptophan. Each record gives: clone size, V gene, J gene, D gene, CDR3 protein, CDR3 DNA. A D gene is named only where the DNA matches it firmly. Clone size, where shown, is once, few, many, or a class for clones that have expanded.

many	TRBV24-1	TRBJ2-7	NA	CATSDLLAASDEQYF	TGTGCCACCAGTGATTTGCTGGCGGCCTCGGACGAGCAGTACTTC
NA	TRBV30	TRBJ2-1	NA	CAWDLAQGRYNEQFF	TGTGCCTGGGATTTAGCACAGGGCCGCTACAATGAGCAGTTCTTC
few	TRBV5-4	TRBJ2-3	NA	CASSSPTGGDTQYF	TGTGCCAGCAGCTCACCGACCGGGGGCGATACGCAGTATTTT
NA	TRBV19	TRBJ2-5	TRBD2	CASSGAGVTSGSRETQYF	TGTGCCAGTAGTGGGGCCGGTGTTACTAGCGGGAGCCGGGAGACCCAGTACTTC
few	TRBV6-1	TRBJ1-2	NA	CASSPRGYDYTF	TGTGCCAGCAGTCCCCGCGGCTACGACTACACCTTC
many	TRBV2	TRBJ2-6	TRBD2	CASSDLAGGSSGANVLTF	TGTGCCAGCAGTGATTTAGCGGGGGGATCCTCTGGGGCCAACGTCCTGACTTTC
many	TRBV24-1	TRBJ2-1	TRBD2	CATSDSVLAGGLNEQFF	TGTGCCACCAGTGACTCCGTACTAGCGGGAGGCCTCAATGAGCAGTTCTTC
NA	TRBV6-5	TRBJ1-1	NA	CASSSDTNTEAFF	TGTGCCAGCAGTTCGGACACGAACACTGAAGCTTTCTTT
NA	TRBV6-2/TRBV6-3	TRBJ2-2	NA	CASSPPGPVFF	TGTGCCAGCAGCCCCCCGGGACCGGTGTTTTTT
many	TRBV6-6	TRBJ2-3	NA	CASSYSAHGTGESDTQYF	TGTGCCAGCAGTTACTCAGCGCACGGAACGGGAGAATCAGATACGCAGTATTTT
few	TRBV14	TRBJ2-2	TRBD2	CASSQVSGSSGELFF	TGTGCCAGCAGCCAAGTTAGCGGGAGTTCCGGGGAGCTGTTTTTT
few	TRBV15	TRBJ2-5	NA	CATSRAAGPQETQYF	TGTGCCACCAGCAGAGCCGCCGGGCCTCAAGAGACCCAGTACTTC
few	TRBV29-1	TRBJ2-5	TRBD1	CSVDRGVTRLQETQYF	TGCAGCGTGGACAGGGGGGTAACGCGGTTACAAGAGACCCAGTACTTC
NA	TRBV7-9	TRBJ2-2	TRBD1	CASRRQGGDTGELVF	TGTGCCAGCAGGAGACAGGGGGGGGACACCGGGGAGCTGGTTTTT
many	TRBV12-3/TRBV12-4	TRBJ1-1	NA	CASEMNTEAFF	TGTGCCAGCGAGATGAACACTGAAGCTTTCTTT
many	TRBV28	TRBJ2-3	TRBD2	CASSFTWSAGGTQYF	TGTGCCAGCAGTTTTACCTGGAGTGCGGGGGGCACGCAGTATTTT
NA	TRBV7-7	TRBJ1-5	NA	CASSLEPGSPQHF	TGTGCTAGCAGCTTAGAGCCAGGGTCGCCCCAGCATTTT
many	TRBV6-1	TRBJ2-7	TRBD1	CASGRQGEQYF	TGTGCCAGCGGGAGACAGGGCGAGCAGTACTTC
many	TRBV6-1	TRBJ1-3	NA	CASHRGRTVRSGNTIYF	TGTGCCAGCCACCGGGGACGGACGGTACGCTCTGGAAACACCATATATTTT
many	TRBV12-3/TRBV12-4	TRBJ1-1	NA	CASSLVYTEAFF	TGTGCCAGCAGTTTAGTGTACACTGAAGCTTTCTTT
many	TRBV7-8	TRBJ1-1	TRBD1	CASSLNSDRVEAFF	TGTGCCAGCAGCTTAAACTCCGACAGGGTTGAAGCTTTCTTT
many	TRBV12-3/TRBV12-4	TRBJ1-6	TRBD1	CASSLTGLASPLHF	TGTGCCAGCAGTCTGACAGGGCTGGCCTCACCCCTCCACTTT
few	TRBV6-2/TRBV6-3	TRBJ1-1	NA	CASEGPENKAFF	TGTGCCAGCGAGGGGCCGGAGAACAAAGCTTTCTTT
many	TRBV20-1	TRBJ1-5	NA	CSASGMLDQPQHF	TGCAGTGCTAGTGGTATGCTTGATCAGCCCCAGCATTTT
NA	TRBV30	TRBJ2-1	TRBD2	CAWSVSRGLAGAGGEQFF	TGTGCCTGGAGTGTATCTCGAGGACTAGCGGGAGCGGGTGGTGAGCAGTTCTTC
many	TRBV28	TRBJ2-2	NA	CASSQGQSGELFF	TGTGCCAGCAGTCAAGGACAGTCCGGGGAGCTGTTTTTT
NA	TRBV20-1	TRBJ1-6	NA	CSAQEGRANSPLHF	TGCAGTGCCCAGGAGGGCAGGGCGAATTCACCCCTCCACTTT
many	TRBV10-3	TRBJ2-7	TRBD1	CAVTGQPRDYEQYF	TGTGCCGTAACGGGACAGCCCAGGGACTACGAGCAGTACTTC
many	TRBV2	TRBJ1-5	NA	CAGGDRLAQPQHF	TGTGCCGGAGGGGACCGACTTGCCCAGCCCCAGCATTTT
many	TRBV9	TRBJ1-2	NA	CASSPLDSNYGYTF	TGTGCCAGCAGCCCTTTGGACAGTAACTATGGCTACACCTTC
NA	TRBV19	TRBJ1-5	NA	CASSSPGRTGNQPQHF	TGTGCCAGTAGTAGCCCGGGCAGGACGGGCAATCAGCCCCAGCATTTT
NA	TRBV3-1	TRBJ2-3	TRBD2	CASSLRTSGGKGDTQYF	TGTGCCAGCAGCCTCAGGACTAGCGGAGGGAAGGGAGATACGCAGTATTTT
few	TRBV6-1	TRBJ2-3	NA	CASIQQVSTDTQYF	TGTGCCAGCATTCAACAGGTTAGCACAGATACGCAGTATTTT
few	TRBV19	TRBJ1-1	TRBD1	CASSLNRDRGPTEAFF	TGTGCCAGTAGTCTCAACCGGGACAGGGGTCCGACTGAAGCTTTCTTT
many	TRBV6-2/TRBV6-3	TRBJ1-5	TRBD1	CASGTGRWQPQHF	TGTGCCAGCGGGACAGGAAGGTGGCAGCCCCAGCATTTT
many	TRBV6-1	TRBJ1-5	TRBD1	CASRGSQGNQPQHF	TGTGCCAGCCGAGGGTCACAGGGGAATCAGCCCCAGCATTTT
many	TRBV28	TRBJ2-7	TRBD1	CASRRGQGGYEQYF	TGTGCCAGCAGACGGGGACAGGGGGGCTACGAGCAGTACTTC
NA	TRBV7-3	TRBJ1-2	NA	CASSLMGEGFYGYTF	TGTGCCAGCAGCTTAATGGGGGAGGGGTTCTATGGCTACACCTTC
NA	TRBV7-2	TRBJ1-1	NA	CASRGTGKTFF	TGTGCCAGCAGAGGTACAGGGAAGACTTTCTTT
many	TRBV28	TRBJ1-3	NA	CASSFSDGDGNTIYF	TGTGCCAGCAGTTTCTCCGACGGCGACGGAAACACCATATATTTT
few	TRBV4-2	TRBJ2-5	TRBD2	CASSPGQAGGGETQYF	TGTGCCAGCAGCCCGGGACAAGCGGGAGGGGGGGAGACCCAGTACTTC
many	TRBV6-5	TRBJ1-1	NA	CASSYPRAAQQNTEAFF	TGTGCCAGCAGTTACCCCCGCGCGGCACAGCAGAACACTGAAGCTTTCTTT
NA	TRBV7-2	TRBJ2-5	NA	CASSLERIRGETQYF	TGTGCCAGCAGCTTAGAGAGGATAAGGGGAGAGACCCAGTACTTC
NA	TRBV6-5	TRBJ2-1	NA	CASSHLKSSYNEQFF	TGTGCCAGCAGTCACTTGAAGAGCTCCTACAATGAGCAGTTCTTC
NA	TRBV19	TRBJ1-5	NA	CASSIAILPVLNQPQHF	TGTGCCAGTAGTATTGCGATATTACCGGTTCTCAATCAGCCCCAGCATTTT
NA	TRBV19	TRBJ1-2	NA	CASSISQAMRYTF	TGTGCCAGTAGTATCAGTCAGGCTATGCGCTACACCTTC
many	TRBV5-1	TRBJ2-7	NA	CASRGGTATYEQYF	TGCGCCAGCAGGGGCGGGACCGCAACCTACGAGCAGTACTTC
many	TRBV28	TRBJ2-1	NA	CASSSPPSVDEQFF	TGTGCCAGCAGTTCCCCCCCATCTGTGGATGAGCAGTTCTTC
NA	TRBV7-2	TRBJ2-5	NA	CASSYGSWETQYF	TGTGCCAGCAGCTATGGTAGCTGGGAGACCCAGTACTTC
NA	TRBV2	TRBJ2-3	TRBD2	CASSDRTSGTISRSTDTQYF	TGTGCCAGCAGTGATAGGACTAGCGGGACCATCTCCCGTAGCACAGATACGCAGTATTTT
many	TRBV6-1	TRBJ2-7	NA	CASSEFWNGSEQYF	TGTGCCAGCAGTGAATTTTGGAACGGCAGCGAGCAGTACTTC
many	TRBV28	TRBJ1-2	TRBD1	CASSTGGGSYGYTF	TGTGCCAGCAGTACAGGGGGCGGGAGCTATGGCTACACCTTC
NA	TRBV25-1	TRBJ1-1	NA	CASSENRRGDPTEAFF	TGTGCCAGCAGTGAAAATCGGAGAGGGGATCCCACTGAAGCTTTCTTT
NA	TRBV28	TRBJ2-1	NA	CASSLWAPGGVGEQFF	TGTGCCAGCAGTTTATGGGCTCCCGGTGGAGTTGGTGAGCAGTTCTTC
NA	TRBV28	TRBJ1-6	NA	CASSVGASSPLHF	TGTGCCAGCAGCGTCGGGGCATCTTCACCCCTCCACTTT
many	TRBV20-1	TRBJ2-3	TRBD2	CSTTSGVVDTQYF	TGCAGTACCACTAGCGGGGTCGTAGATACGCAGTATTTT
NA	TRBV10-3	TRBJ2-2	NA	CAIQDSTNTGELFF	TGTGCCATCCAGGACTCTACGAACACCGGGGAGCTGTTTTTT
few	TRBV20-1	TRBJ2-4	NA	CSANRDTINIQYF	TGCAGTGCCAACCGGGACACCATAAACATTCAGTACTTC
few	TRBV20-1	TRBJ2-7	TRBD2	CSARVWTSGFYEQYF	TGCAGTGCTAGGGTCTGGACTAGCGGGTTCTACGAGCAGTACTTC